The T cell receptor beta chain under discussion was sequenced for a study of T cell responses to AZD1222 COVID-19 vaccine. Study background: The study pooled second doses at about 4 or about 12 weeks. Study-wide points: The study identified only six AZD1222 recipients as seropositive at baseline. Of spike-specific TCRs, nearly half reportedly target regions left unmutated in variants. Most donors were white British and more were female, and clonal diversity was possibly underestimated.

Regarding this clone: Its antigen is not known.

TCRdb's table, derived via immunoSEQ multiplex PCR, lists solely in-frame clones and lacks some. This sample yields around 99,000 clones, of which under 95% are seen a single time; roughly 21% belongs to the top ten. This receptor was identified in an adult in good health. Source: peripheral blood, taken on day 0 of AZD1222 vaccination.

CDR3 loop: CASSPLGGTGGYTF. The CDR3 region has the DNA TGTGCCAGCAGCCCGTTGGGGGGCACGGGTGGCTACACCTTC. V usage is TRBV7-9 and J usage is TRBJ1-2; D perhaps matches TRBD1 (6 bases). Trimming pared 5 bases from V and 7 bases from J, leaving 17 bases between. Per the germline V gene, CDR1 is SEHNR and CDR2 is FQNEAQ (reference sequence). This CDR3 is built from 14 residues.